This TCR beta chain was profiled in a study of multiple sclerosis patients with progressive multifocal leukoencephalopathy. Comment on this clone: Its target is unknown.

Time point meaning: time of PML onset. PML in natalizumab-treated patients developed after between about 16 and 56 months of natalizumab therapy. The T3 samples were drawn when PML began. Measured with immunoSEQ multiplex PCR; TCRdb has only the in-frame clones, and not every one. The sample holds roughly 32,000 clones; around 90% are singletons and the top ten take less than 6.5%. Germline CDR1 SGHRS, CDR2 YFSETQ. V shed 0 bases, J shed 9 bases, and the junction held 6 bases outside the gene matches. The CDR3 has 14 amino acids. Broader study findings: Most PML patients had lower entropy, suggesting less diverse TRB repertoires.

The source material was PBMCs, sampled from a patient treated with natalizumab. The chain employs TRBV5-1 and TRBJ2-1; 7 bases are shared with TRBD2. This TCR came from a woman in her forties with progressive multifocal leukoencephalopathy. The CDR3: CASSLVGGPGEQFF. CDR3 bases: TGCGCCAGCAGCTTGGTGGGAGGGCCCGGTGAGCAGTTCTTC.